These 9 T cell receptor gamma chains came from one sample sequenced in a study of gamma delta lymphoproliferative disorders and STAT genes. TCRdb re-analyzed the multiplex PCR reads via CATT. Of more than 950 gamma-chain clones listed, about 15% are singletons. Genomic DNA from isolated PBMCs served as the sequencing template. The source material was blood. These receptors all stem from a human donor in good health.

CDR3 region: CAPGTARIKKLF. The CDR3 DNA is TGTGCCCCTGGGACAGCCCGTATTAAGAAACTCTTT. The chain recombines TRGV2 with TRGJ1 or TRGJ2. No J segment appears in TCRdb, so it was assigned here by matching the sequence to germline. Looked up from germline, CDR1 is EGSNGY and CDR2 is YDSYNSKV. This CDR3 has 12 amino acids. V lost 12 bases to trimming and J lost 9 bases; unmatched junction nucleotides: 17.

In this sample, this clone is large (0.1 to 1%). The chain couples TRGV10 to TRGJP1. TCRdb lists no J gene, so it was determined here by aligning the DNA to germline. TRGV10 is recorded as an ORF, its role being uncertain. The CDR3 totals 14 residues. Losses at the gene ends were 8 bases for V and 0 bases for J; bases not matched to a gene: 4. CDR3 nucleotides: TGTGCTGCGTGGGACCATACCACTGGTTGGTTCAAGATATTT. Encoded protein: CAAWDHTTGWFKIF.

This clone is labeled as medium-sized (0.01 to 0.1%). The V and J genes are TRGV9 and TRGJ1 or TRGJ2. TCRdb records no J gene; here it was assigned by comparing the DNA to germline. V lost 0 bases to trimming and J lost 6 bases; unmatched junction nucleotides: 11. This CDR3 spans 15 amino acids. Germline CDR1 reads GITISATS; CDR2 reads ISYDGTV (reference sequence). The DNA of the CDR3 is TGTGCCTTGTGGGAGGTGCAGGAGGGGAGTTATAAGAAACTCTTT. Its translation is CALWEVQEGSYKKLF.

In its sample, this clone is medium-sized. The chain joins TRGV3 to TRGJ1 or TRGJ2. No J gene is reported in TCRdb; it was inferred here by comparing the DNA with germline. The CDR3 is 11 amino acids. Germline V gene data show CDR1 as VTNTFY and CDR2 as YDVSTARD (reference sequence). V shed 0 bases, J shed 12 bases, and the junction held 5 bases outside the gene matches. The CDR3: CATWDREGKLF. In DNA form, the CDR3 reads TGTGCCACCTGGGACAGGGAAGGGAAACTCTTT.

By share of the sample, this clone is large. Because the CDR3's place on the DNA is in doubt, the DNA is left out and the CDR3 is given as listed by TCRdb. Other DNA sequences in this specimen translate into the identical CDR3. The V gene call reads TRGV11; no J gene was called. TRGV11 carries the ORF label, with uncertain function. The CDR3 length equals 16 residues, ends included. The CDR3 here is CTTVPAGLGTVKKKLF.

As to this clone: The limits of the CDR3 on the DNA are not certain, so only TCRdb's listed CDR3 is given. The J gene is uncalled and the V gene is TRGV10. TRGV10 is classed as an ORF, of uncertain function. Counting both end residues, the CDR3 totals 19 amino acids. The CDR3 is CAAWDYRTIRNSLAVEQHF.

This clone is classed as medium-sized. This sequence joins TRGV2 and TRGJ1 or TRGJ2. TCRdb leaves out the J gene; it was filled in here by matching the DNA to germline. CDR1 is EGSNGY, CDR2 YDSYNSKV, per germline. With V trimmed by 0 bases and J by 4 bases, 6 bases remained unmatched. The CDR3 length is 14 residues. CDR3 sequence (DNA): TGTGCCACCTGGGACGGGCGGGAGTATTATAAGAAACTCTTT. It is translated as CATWDGREYYKKLF.

In its sample, this clone is large (0.1 to 1%). The chain links TRGV2 to TRGJP2. TCRdb is silent on the J gene; assignment here came from matching the DNA to germline. CDR1 and CDR2 (germline): EGSNGY, YDSYNSKV. Losses at the gene ends were 0 bases for V and 2 bases for J; bases not matched to a gene: 9. The CDR3 consists of 17 residues. In DNA form, the CDR3 reads TGTGCCACCTGGGACGGGCTACGGGAAAGTAGTGATTGGATCAAGACGTTT. Translating gives CATWDGLRESSDWIKTF.

V gene TRGV2 combines with J gene TRGJ1 or TRGJ2. The J gene is not listed in TCRdb, so it was assigned here from a DNA match to germline. The CDR3 runs 13 residues. Germline-derived CDR1 and CDR2 are EGSNGY and YDSYNSKV. V was pared by 12 bases and J by 8 bases, with 19 bases of the junction left unmatched. The CDR3, as DNA: TGTGCCCCTGGGACGGCCGTTACAGATAAGAAACTCTTT. Amino acids: CAPGTAVTDKKLF.